The source of this T cell receptor (beta chain) is a study of blood T cell repertoires in COVID-19 (dated by TCRdb to the early 2020s). For the wider study: The collaborator samples originated in the United States, Italy and Spain and spanned the acute and convalescent phases of COVID-19. The material from the prospective study consisted of cDNA or gDNA derived from T cells, B-cell-depleted T cells, or PBMCs. The repertoires were made available in a free public database intended to serve as a resource for research on the immune response to SARS-CoV-2. The samples were drawn from the first 160 participants of the ongoing ImmuneRACE study and from 950 to 1,500 subjects provided by 6 global collaborators. Where available, HLA class I and class II types were taken from metadata supplied by the sample provider and were not determined by assay-based typing. Nearly every sample came with metadata listing a de-identified subject ID, COVID-19 status, age in years and sex. Deeply sampled blood TCRbeta repertoires from subjects exposed to, actively infected with, or recovered from COVID-19 were included in the dataset. Paper-wide results and their limitations: Clinical and demographic metadata were provided uncurated, with the amount varying by source and participant.

Enrolling through a virtual design, the prospective study's participants ranged in age from roughly 18 to 95 years and lived across around 25 United States geographic areas. In the prospective study, cohorts were assigned on the basis of participant-reported clinical history obtained from a screening survey and a study questionnaire. ImmuneRACE Cohort 3 recovered participants were defined by two consecutive negative NP/OP PCR tests, healthcare professional clearance, or symptom resolution. Each participant in the prospective study had whole blood, serum and a nasopharyngeal or oropharyngeal swab collected by mobile phlebotomists. Additional blood draws and questionnaires over an approximately 2-month period could optionally be provided by prospective study participants. Blood samples from the prospective study were shipped frozen or at room temperature prior to DNA extraction. Looking up the germline V gene yields CDR1 SGDLS and CDR2 YYNGEE. From the cysteine through the phenylalanine, the CDR3 covers 14 amino acids. Here the CDR3 DNA is all that survives: 42 bases in frame from base 1. V trim: 3 bases; J trim: 6 bases; unmatched bases: 5.

The immunoSEQ Assay, a bias-controlled multiplex PCR, was used to amplify TCRbeta CDR3 regions from genomic DNA. Per the original workflow: Nucleated cell counts per sample were estimated from amplification of reference gene primers within the assay. To quantify the absolute abundance of each unique TCRbeta CDR3 rearrangement, sequence reads were collapsed and filtered. For each sample, productive Simpson clonality was calculated as the square root of Simpson's diversity index across productive rearrangements. TCRdb mirrors the immuneACCESS table, restricted to in-frame sequences. Some clones are absent from its copies; in checked studies, under half trace to an unresolved V gene, and the reason for the others is unknown. V and J calls plus clone size are reproduced from that table; the DNA served to infer D and trimming. The sample contains a few hundred thousand clones, 80% to 85% of them found a single time. The ten biggest clones cover 3.4% of the sample.

Comments on this clone: The specificity of this receptor is unknown. No per-base quality is available; no much larger clone lies one base away.

This clonotype was obtained from a man aged 50 to 60 who had recovered from COVID-19. The chain is assembled from TRBV9 and TRBJ2-1, with TRBD2 identical over 8 junction bases. The specimen was PBMCs or T cells enriched from blood (not recorded which). The DNA sequence is given as TGTGCCAGCAGCGCGCTCGGGGGGGGCAATGAGCAGTTCTTC. The resulting protein is CASSALGGGNEQFF.